These 7 T cell receptor beta chains were sequenced from one sample in a study of T-cell memory formation after mild COVID-19. TCRdb recomputed calls from the 5' RACE reads with MiXCR, one row per CDR3 protein. The table lists roughly 550,000 distinct CDR3 sequences, 20% of them singletons, with around 13% in the top ten. The sequenced sample consisted of PBMCs or a T cell subset sorted from them (not recorded which). All receptors derive from an adult woman who had mild COVID-19 (a few samples of this study predate the infection). Cell type and time point are not known.

The chain links TRBV6-6 to TRBJ1-1; D is perhaps TRBD1 (5 bases). The V end was cut by 8 bases, the J end by 6 bases, with 16 bases between. CDR1 and CDR2 (germline): MNHNY, SVGAGI (reference sequence). CDR3 length: 13 residues. CDR3 amino acids: CASSRGREAEAFF. As DNA, the CDR3 is TGTGCCAGCTCGAGGGGCAGGGAGGCTGAAGCTTTCTTT.

This clonotype has a handful of counts. This chain joins TRBV29-1 and TRBJ2-1; D might be TRBD1 or TRBD2, each matching 6 bases. Germline CDR1 and CDR2: SQVTM and ANQGSEA. The length of the CDR3 is 13 residues. Trimming removed 3 bases at V and 10 bases at J, with 16 bases between. The DNA for the CDR3 is TGCAGCGTTGATCCAGGGGAGGCCCGGGAGCAGTTCTTC. Its translation is CSVDPGEAREQFF.

V is TRBV7-9 and J is TRBJ1-1; D gene unclear. This CDR3 comprises 16 residues. The V gene lost 1 base and the J gene lost 0 bases, with 12 bases spanning the gap. Germline V CDR1 and CDR2: SEHNR, FQNEAQ (reference sequence). The CDR3 loop is CASSLGQNRMNTEAFF. The CDR3 DNA is TGTGCCAGCAGCTTAGGCCAAAACAGAATGAACACTGAAGCTTTCTTT.

This clonotype was seen more than once but under ten times. V usage is TRBV4-1 and J usage is TRBJ2-2; D is undetermined. The CDR3 sequence is 15 residues long. Germline V CDR1 and CDR2: MGHRA, YSYEKL. V was shortened by 1 base and J by 4 bases, with 10 bases between the two germline ends. This chain's CDR3 is CASSQVMVGTGELFF. The CDR3 DNA follows: TGCGCCAGCAGCCAAGTGATGGTAGGCACCGGGGAGCTGTTTTTT.

The rearrangement links TRBV6-5 to TRBJ2-7, with TRBD2 identical over 8 bases. This CDR3 has 14 residues. V shed 6 bases, J shed 6 bases, and the junction held 10 bases outside the gene matches. The germline V gene encodes CDR1 MNHEY and CDR2 SVGAGI. CDR3 region: CASSTSPGGAEQYF. Written as DNA, the CDR3 is TGTGCCAGCAGCACGAGCCCGGGGGGGGCCGAGCAGTACTTC.

The chain is built from TRBV10-3 and TRBJ1-2; D is unresolved. Germline V gives CDR1 ENHRY, CDR2 SYGVKD. The V end lost 7 bases, the J end lost 5 bases, and 14 bases lay between the germline ends. The CDR3 spans 13 residues. As DNA, the CDR3 is TGTGCCATCAAGAACTCGGAGTTTTATGGCTACACCTTC. Encoded protein: CAIKNSEFYGYTF.

The chain joins TRBV4-1 to TRBJ2-7; 7 bases align to TRBD1. The CDR3 extends over 15 amino acids. Looked up from germline, CDR1 is MGHRA and CDR2 is YSYEKL. The V and J ends lost 3 bases and 2 bases, in that order; junction bases with no gene match: 7. The CDR3 DNA reads as TGCGCCAGCAGCCACTCGACAGGGAACACCTACGAGCAGTACTTC. Protein sequence: CASSHSTGNTYEQYF.